This T cell receptor (beta chain) appears in the sequencing data of a study of breast tumors, draining lymph nodes, adjacent tissues. As to this clonotype: Its antigen is unidentified.

Germline CDR1 is SGHKS and CDR2 is YYEKEE (reference sequence). This CDR3 contains 13 residues. Trimming cost V 4 bases and J 5 bases, with 12 bases left between them. TCRdb recomputed calls from the multiplex PCR reads with MiXCR, one row per CDR3 protein. The sample has about 63,000 distinct CDR3 sequences, less than 75% seen once. Whole-study findings and limits: Most tumor T cells seemingly derive from lymph node, then expand in tumor.

V gene TRBV5-5 combines with J gene TRBJ1-1; no clear D gene. This TCR was sampled from a female donor with breast cancer. Some clones in this sample may be carry-over from other donors' samples. Sequencing input: breast tumor tissue. This CDR3 reads CASSRVSSTEAFF. The CDR3 region has the DNA TGTGCCAGCAGCAGGGTTTCATCTACTGAAGCTTTCTTT.